This TCR beta chain is drawn from a study of OX40 agonist ivuxolimab in advanced cancers. A remark on this clone: Its antigen remains unknown.

Germline V lookup: CDR1 KGHSH, CDR2 LQKENI. Trimming shortened V by 6 bases and J by 9 bases, and 18 bases separated the two germline ends. The CDR3 is made up of 14 amino acids. Study-level points and caveats: Expanded peripheral T-cell antigen specificity went undetermined.

The repertoire was sequenced with immunoSEQ multiplex PCR; TCRdb's copy has only in-frame clones and lacks some. This table has 35,000 or so clones, roughly 89% appearing once. V usage is TRBV18 and J usage is TRBJ1-5; TRBD1 might be the D (6 bases). Sequenced material: CD4+ or CD8+ T cells sorted from blood, taken in a trial of the OX40 agonist ivuxolimab. The receptor comes from an adult with an advanced solid tumor such as melanoma, head and neck, liver or kidney cancer. CDR3 sequence reads: CASSQGPRDRPQHF. The CDR3 nucleotides read TGTGCCAGCTCCCAGGGGCCCAGGGATCGGCCCCAGCATTTT.